This TCR beta chain was recovered during a study of blood T cell repertoires in COVID-19. About the study: Researchers got acute and convalescent COVID-19 samples from the United States, Italy and Spain. T cells, B-cell-depleted T cells, or PBMCs supplied cDNA or gDNA.

Using immunoSEQ multiplex PCR, the repertoire was profiled, and TCRdb retains in-frame clones only, with some absent. The table lists around 200,000 clones, around 87% of them singletons. The CDR3 length is 15 residues. Germline lookup yields CDR1 SGHVS and CDR2 FNYEAQ. With 1 base removed from V and 0 bases from J, the gap between germline ends came to 7 bases. Sequencing was performed on peripheral blood. V is TRBV7-6 and J is TRBJ1-3; D is possibly TRBD1 (6 bases). The sequence came from a woman younger than 30 who had recovered from COVID-19. The DNA of the CDR3 is TGTGCCAGCAGCTTAGTGGACAGCTCTGGAAACACCATATATTTT. Translated, it gives CASSLVDSSGNTIYF.